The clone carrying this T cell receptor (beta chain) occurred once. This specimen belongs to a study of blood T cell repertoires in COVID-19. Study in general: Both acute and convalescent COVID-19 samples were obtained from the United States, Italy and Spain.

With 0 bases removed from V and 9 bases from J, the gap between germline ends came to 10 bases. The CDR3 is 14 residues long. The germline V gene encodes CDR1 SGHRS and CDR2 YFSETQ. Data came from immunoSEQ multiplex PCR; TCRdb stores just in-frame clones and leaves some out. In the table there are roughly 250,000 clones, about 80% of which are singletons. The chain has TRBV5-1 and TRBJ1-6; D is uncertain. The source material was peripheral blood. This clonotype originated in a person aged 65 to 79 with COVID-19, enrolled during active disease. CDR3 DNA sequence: TGCGCCAGCAGCTTGGCCGTTTCCGTTTCACCCCTCCACTTT. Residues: CASSLAVSVSPLHF.